This TCR beta chain stems from a study of blood T cell repertoires in COVID-19. Study as a whole: Both acute and convalescent COVID-19 samples were obtained from the United States, Italy and Spain. The analysed material was cDNA or gDNA that came from T cells, B-cell-depleted T cells, or PBMCs.

As handled by the study authors: Estimation of nucleated cell counts relied on the amplification of reference gene primers. The protocol was immunoSEQ multiplex PCR, while the TCRdb copy is restricted to in-frame clones and leaves out a portion. V, J and clone size reflect that table, while D and trimming were determined from the DNA. The sample shows over 100,000 clones, about 79% of them seen only once. Germline CDR1 KGHDR, CDR2 SFDVKD. The CDR3 has 19 amino acids. J gave up 1 base and V 2 bases, and 12 bases lay outside the gene matches. The sequencing input was peripheral blood. The sequence was obtained from an elderly woman with acute or convalescent COVID-19. The chain couples TRBV24-1 to TRBJ2-1; 8 bases map to TRBD2. The chain's CDR3 is CATSDSSIGAGESYNEQFF. DNA for the CDR3: TGTGCCACCAGTGATTCAAGCATTGGAGCGGGAGAATCCTACAATGAGCAGTTCTTC.